This T cell receptor (beta chain) was sequenced during a study of blood T cell repertoires in COVID-19. About the research overall: Acute and convalescent COVID-19 samples came from the United States, Italy and Spain. Sources were T cells, B-cell-depleted T cells, or PBMCs; the material itself was cDNA or gDNA.

Germline V gene sequence: CDR1 SGDLS, CDR2 YYNGEE. V lost 3 bases, J lost 9 bases, and 8 bases stayed unmatched. This CDR3 contains 16 residues. Original processing methods: Amplification of reference gene primers provided the estimated nucleated cell counts. Generated by immunoSEQ multiplex PCR, the TCRdb table keeps only in-frame clones and is missing some. V and J calls plus clone size are reproduced from that table; the DNA served to infer D and trimming. The profile shows approximately 81,000 clones, around 89% of them singletons. This clone was observed once. The receptor comes from a man in his 70s with active or convalescent COVID-19. The material sequenced was peripheral blood. This chain joins TRBV9 and TRBJ2-1, with 14 bases aligning to TRBD2. The DNA of the CDR3 is TGTGCCAGCAGCGCCCAGACTAGCGGGGGGGCAGGTGAGCAGTTCTTC. Its protein product is CASSAQTSGGAGEQFF.